This is a list of T cell receptor beta chains from one sample in a study of Graves' ophthalmopathy and Graves' hyperthyroidism. TCRdb used MiXCR to reprocess the multiplex PCR reads, holding one entry per CDR3 protein. This table holds roughly 410,000 distinct CDR3 sequences, about 16% found once. Sequences were obtained from peripheral blood. These receptors all stem from a young woman with stable Graves' hyperthyroidism. CDR3s include the opening cysteine and the closing phenylalanine or tryptophan. D genes are given only for firm matches. Expanded clones get a size class; other rows say once, few or many, or leave the size out.

J gene | clone size | V gene | D gene | CDR3 protein | CDR3 DNA
TRBJ2-2 | many | TRBV24-1 | NA | CATSDTNTGELFF | TGTGCCACCAGTGACACTAACACCGGGGAGCTGTTTTTT
TRBJ2-7 | few | TRBV20-1 | NA | CSARTPFGQTYEQYF | TGCAGTGCTAGGACCCCTTTCGGACAGACCTACGAGCAGTACTTC
TRBJ2-3 | NA | TRBV6-1 | NA | CATETLDTQYF | TGTGCCACCGAAACTCTGGATACGCAGTATTTT
TRBJ1-1 | many | TRBV6-1 | NA | CASSELGTANTEAFF | TGTGCCAGCAGTGAATTGGGGACGGCGAACACTGAAGCTTTCTTT
TRBJ2-5 | many | TRBV12-3/TRBV12-4 | TRBD2 | CASSLVRLAGYQETQYF | TGTGCCAGCAGTTTAGTTCGGCTAGCGGGGTACCAAGAGACCCAGTACTTC
TRBJ1-2 | many | TRBV19 | TRBD1 | CASSRVDRENGYTF | TGTGCCAGTAGTAGGGTGGACAGGGAAAATGGCTACACCTTC
TRBJ1-2 | many | TRBV12-3/TRBV12-4 | TRBD1 | CATRDSLIKGYGYTF | TGTGCCACTCGGGACAGTCTGATCAAGGGCTATGGCTACACCTTC
TRBJ1-5 | many | TRBV19 | NA | CASSIGVHQPQHF | TGTGCCAGTAGTATCGGAGTTCATCAGCCCCAGCATTTT
TRBJ1-2 | many | TRBV20-1 | NA | CSASLDRNYGYTF | TGCAGTGCCTCACTGGACAGAAACTATGGCTACACCTTC
TRBJ1-2 | NA | TRBV6-5 | NA | CASSYGRADGYTF | TGTGCCAGCAGTTATGGCAGGGCTGATGGCTACACCTTC